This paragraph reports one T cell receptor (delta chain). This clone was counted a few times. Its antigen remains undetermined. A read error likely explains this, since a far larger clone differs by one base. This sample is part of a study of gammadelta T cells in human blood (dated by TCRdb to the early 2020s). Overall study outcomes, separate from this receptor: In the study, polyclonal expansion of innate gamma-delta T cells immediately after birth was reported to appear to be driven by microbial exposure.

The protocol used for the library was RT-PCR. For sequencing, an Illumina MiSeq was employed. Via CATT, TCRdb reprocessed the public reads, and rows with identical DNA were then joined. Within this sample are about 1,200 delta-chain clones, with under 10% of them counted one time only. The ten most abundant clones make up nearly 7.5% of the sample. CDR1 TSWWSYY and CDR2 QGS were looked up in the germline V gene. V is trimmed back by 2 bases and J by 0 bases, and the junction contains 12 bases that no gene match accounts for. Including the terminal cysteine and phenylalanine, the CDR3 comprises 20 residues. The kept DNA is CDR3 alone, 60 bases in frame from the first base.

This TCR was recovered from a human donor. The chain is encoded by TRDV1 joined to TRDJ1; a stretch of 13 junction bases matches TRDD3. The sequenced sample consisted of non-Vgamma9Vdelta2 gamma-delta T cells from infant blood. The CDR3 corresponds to CALGEWGTGGYALYTDKLIF. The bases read TGTGCTCTTGGGGAATGGGGTACTGGGGGATACGCTCTGTACACCGATAAACTCATCTTT.